These T cell receptor beta chains were read from a single sample in a study of radiotherapy plus CTLA-4 blockade in lung cancer. Sequencing used immunoSEQ multiplex PCR; TCRdb keeps in-frame clones, though not all of them. The sample includes roughly 50,000 clones, about 72% of them seen just once. This sample comprised peripheral blood, obtained from a patient treated with radiotherapy plus ipilimumab. Receptors originate from a human donor with non-small cell lung cancer who had stable disease on radiotherapy plus ipilimumab. Each CDR3 is given without its conserved first and last residue. Some rows mark clone size as missing; the rest say once, few, many or name a class of expanded clone.

clone_size v_call cdr3_aa
- TRBV11-3 ASSLGPDSGNTIY
- TRBV5-8 ASSLTASGNTIY
- TRBV4-3 ASSKAGRGQGTDTQY
once TRBV19 ASSPRGQGSTEAF
- TRBV7-2 ASSLERGEREAF
once TRBV7-2 ASSNMFNQPQH
- TRBV7-9 ASSPQEAPITYGYT
few TRBV5-8 ASSLLGWGEAF
- TRBV5-1 ASSNPTGAYEAF
- TRBV5-1 ASSRDRPTDTQY
- TRBV2 ASSAGSVSPGELF
- TRBV5-1 ASSLTGFDGTEAF
- TRBV19 ASSIEPVAGELF
- TRBV6-6 ASSYEDIYGYT
- TRBV7-2 ASSLVSSGGANEQF
- TRBV5-4 ASSVEGVGGYT
few TRBV10-2 ASGALGNQPQH
medium-sized TRBV6-5 ASRPDSLRGYT
few TRBV5-4 ASRISGASTDTQY
- TRBV7-9 ASSPRGRGRDNEQF
- TRBV6-1 ASSTTETQY
- TRBV2 ASTPGGAGGINTDTQY
- TRBV7-8 ASSSIGGNNSPLH
- TRBV6-1 ASSERLKNTEAF
- TRBV7-9 ASSPSGTQY
- TRBV2 ASKSLQETQY
- TRBV5-1 ASSLVVGFYNEQF
- TRBV10-1 ASGTTGAQNTGELF